The 21 T cell receptor beta chains listed next were all sequenced from one sample in a study of shared clonotypes between healthy human individuals. Data came from immunoSEQ multiplex PCR; TCRdb stores just in-frame clones and leaves some out. The sample holds a few million clones; about 92% are singletons and the top ten take under 0.45%. Input material: naive CD4+ T cells from PBMCs. Subset of the sample: CD45RA+ positively selected. The receptors here all came from a young man in good health. Some clones in this sample may be carry-over from other donors' samples.

V gene TRBV18 combines with J gene TRBJ1-3; D is perhaps TRBD1 (5 bases). The CDR3 is 16 amino acids. The V and J ends lost 2 bases and 0 bases respectively, with 11 bases between them. Germline CDR1 KGHSH, CDR2 LQKENI. This chain's CDR3 is CASSPSQAISGNTIYF. CDR3 in DNA: TGTGCCAGCTCACCATCACAGGCCATCTCTGGAAACACCATATATTTT. Full variable domain (missing parts from reference TRBV18 and TRBJ1-3): NAGVMQNPRHLVRRRGQEARLRCSPMKGHSHVYWYRQLPEEGLKFMVYLQKENIIDESGMPKERFSAEFPKEGPSILRIQQVVRGDSAAYFCASSPSQAISGNTIYFGEGSWLTVV.

V usage is TRBV2 and J usage is TRBJ1-4; the match to TRBD1 covers 7 bases. With V trimmed by 0 bases and J by 7 bases, 5 bases remained unmatched. The CDR3 totals 15 residues. Germline CDR1 is SNHLY and CDR2 is FYNNEI. CDR3 sequence: CASSEASGGGEKLFF. The DNA of the CDR3 is TGTGCCAGCAGTGAAGCGTCAGGGGGAGGTGAAAAACTGTTTTTT.

V and J are TRBV5-6 and TRBJ1-5; no firm D call. Trimming took off 5 bases at V and 1 base at J, with 13 bases between the two ends. CDR3 length equals 15 residues. Germline values: CDR1 SGHDT, CDR2 YYEEEE. The CDR3 here is CASSIGKGSNQPQHF. The CDR3, as DNA: TGTGCCAGCAGTATAGGGAAGGGCAGCAATCAGCCCCAGCATTTT. Full variable domain (rest looked up from reference TRBV5-6 and TRBJ1-5): DAGVTQSPTHLIKTRGQQVTLRCSPKSGHDTVSWYQQALGQGPQFIFQYYEEEERQRGNFPDRFSGHQFPNYSSELNVNALLLGDSALYLCASSIGKGSNQPQHFGDGTRLSIL.

This clone has just one count. This rearrangement joins TRBV5-1 to TRBJ2-1, with D possibly being TRBD2 (5 bases). V was clipped by 1 base and J by 0 bases, with 11 bases between them. The CDR3 spans 16 residues. Germline V CDR1 and CDR2: SGHRS, YFSETQ. CDR3 sequence (DNA): TGCGCCAGCAGCTTGTGGGAGTCGAGCTCCTACAATGAGCAGTTCTTC. Protein product: CASSLWESSSYNEQFF.

Concerning this clone: Other DNA sequences in this sample translate to the same CDR3. The chain uses TRBV20-1 and TRBJ2-1, with no clear D. This CDR3 is built from 11 residues. V was clipped by 6 bases and J by 5 bases, with 8 bases between them. Germline assignment: CDR1 DFQATT and CDR2 SNEGSKA (reference sequence). CDR3 bases: TGCAGTGCCCGGGCCAACAATGAGCAGTTCTTC. Its translation is CSARANNEQFF.

In the case of this clone: The same CDR3 arises from other DNA sequences in this sample as well. J is TRBJ1-1 and V is TRBV28, with D tentatively TRBD1 (5 bases). CDR1 is MDHEN, CDR2 SYDVKM, per germline. V lost 5 bases, J lost 1 base, and 14 bases lay in between. CDR3 length equals 15 residues. CDR3 in amino acids: CASSLQGQGNTEAFF. The CDR3 DNA is TGTGCCAGCAGTCTTCAGGGTCAGGGGAACACTGAAGCTTTCTTT.

The chain couples TRBV7-2 to TRBJ2-7, with D possibly TRBD2 on 5 matching bases. The V gene's germline CDR1 is SGHTA and CDR2 FQGNSA. This CDR3 is built from 16 residues. V dropped 4 bases and J dropped 2 bases, with 18 bases sitting between them. The CDR3 loop reads CASSSKAGGRTYEQYF. For the CDR3, the DNA is TGTGCCAGCAGCTCAAAAGCCGGAGGACGGACCTACGAGCAGTACTTC.

This chain joins TRBV9 and TRBJ2-7; tentatively, D is TRBD2 (6 bases). The CDR3 totals 15 residues. The germline V gene encodes CDR1 SGDLS and CDR2 YYNGEE. Deletions cut 1 base from V and 3 bases from J, with 14 bases between. In DNA form, the CDR3 reads TGTGCCAGCAGCGTATCGACGGGAGATGGCTACGAGCAGTACTTC. Protein product: CASSVSTGDGYEQYF.

The sample holds one count of this clone. The rearrangement links TRBV7-2 to TRBJ2-2; D not resolved. The V gene lost 1 base and the J gene lost 8 bases, with 8 bases spanning the gap. Germline V gene data show CDR1 as SGHTA and CDR2 as FQGNSA. The CDR3 sequence is 13 residues long. The CDR3 coding sequence is TGTGCCAGCAGCTTAGGGCGGTTTGGGGAGCTGTTTTTT. It codes for CASSLGRFGELFF.

The V gene is TRBV10-3, the J gene TRBJ2-1; weak D call: TRBD2 (6 bases). CDR1 and CDR2 from the germline V gene are ENHRY and SYGVKD. Trimming cost V 7 bases and J 1 base, with 14 bases left between them. CDR3 length: 15 amino acids. The CDR3 DNA reads TGTGCCATCATGGGGGGTGGAGGTTCCTACAATGAGCAGTTCTTC. It yields the protein CAIMGGGGSYNEQFF.

The CDR3 nucleotides read TGTGCCAGCAGCCCCCGGGCGGTGGGAGCGGGACTACCAGATACGCAGTATTTT. It translates to CASSPRAVGAGLPDTQYF. The chain has TRBV9 and TRBJ2-3, with 7 bases aligning to TRBD2. CDR3 length equals 18 residues. From germline, CDR1 is SGDLS and CDR2 YYNGEE. V trimming: 4 bases; J trimming: 4 bases; junction bases outside the gene matches: 18.

The V call is TRBV11-1, the J call TRBJ2-7; 10 positions match TRBD1. The junction had 1 base not matched to a gene; V was cut back by 5 bases and J by 3 bases. Germline assignment: CDR1 SGHAT and CDR2 FQDESV (reference sequence). The CDR3 covers 13 residues. The CDR3 sequence: CASSRDRGYEQYF. DNA of the CDR3: TGTGCCAGCAGCCGGGACAGGGGCTACGAGCAGTACTTC.

Notes on this clone: This same CDR3 is encoded by further DNA sequences in the sample. The chain has TRBV6-5 and TRBJ1-1; TRBD1 matches 10 bases. The V and J ends lost 2 bases and 5 bases, in that order; junction bases with no gene match: 2. Germline V gene data show CDR1 as MNHEY and CDR2 as SVGAGI. The CDR3 has 14 residues. The CDR3, as DNA: TGTGCCAGCAGTTACCGGACAGGGGGGACTGAAGCTTTCTTT. This sequence encodes CASSYRTGGTEAFF.

This rearrangement joins TRBV18 to TRBJ1-2; D is ambiguous. CDR1 KGHSH and CDR2 LQKENI come from the germline V gene. The ends were cut back, 2 bases at V and 2 bases at J, with 6 bases in the middle. The CDR3 contains 13 residues. CDR3 nucleotide sequence: TGTGCCAGCTCACCATTACAGAACTATGGCTACACCTTC. As protein: CASSPLQNYGYTF.

The chain carries TRBV6-5 and TRBJ2-1, with 13 positions matching TRBD2. From germline, CDR1 is MNHEY and CDR2 SVGAGI. The CDR3 is 14 residues long. V was clipped by 10 bases and J by 4 bases; unmatched bases: 4. CDR3 coding DNA: TGTGCCACAAGGGGACTAGCGGGGTACAATGAGCAGTTCTTC. Translating it yields CATRGLAGYNEQFF.

Turning to this clone: Other nucleotide sequences in the sample specify the same CDR3. This rearrangement joins TRBV18 to TRBJ2-7; 12 bases fit TRBD1. The V and J ends lost 3 bases and 2 bases, in that order; junction bases with no gene match: 2. The CDR3 is 15 amino acids. Germline assignment: CDR1 KGHSH and CDR2 LQKENI. CDR3 region: CASSPGTGGTYEQYF. The CDR3 DNA reads TGTGCCAGCTCACCGGGGACAGGGGGCACCTACGAGCAGTACTTC. Combining the CDR3 with reference TRBV18 and TRBJ2-7 gives the whole variable domain NAGVMQNPRHLVRRRGQEARLRCSPMKGHSHVYWYRQLPEEGLKFMVYLQKENIIDESGMPKERFSAEFPKEGPSILRIQQVVRGDSAAYFCASSPGTGGTYEQYFGPGTRLTVT.

The V and J genes are TRBV5-1 and TRBJ1-6; D is unclear. The CDR3 has 14 amino acids. The germline V gene encodes CDR1 SGHRS and CDR2 YFSETQ. With 4 bases removed from V and 8 bases from J, the gap between germline ends came to 13 bases. As DNA, the CDR3 is TGCGCCAGCAGCGAACCAGGCTCTCATTCACCCCTCCACTTT. This sequence encodes CASSEPGSHSPLHF.

The chain is built from TRBV21-1 and TRBJ1-5. TRBV21-1 is given as a pseudogene. The CDR3 is made up of 14 amino acids. CDR3 sequence (DNA): TGTGCCAGCAGCAAAGGAGGGCGTTATCAGCCCCAGCATTTT. This encodes CASSKGGRYQPQHF.

V and J are TRBV6-1 and TRBJ2-5, with TRBD2 matching over 15 bases. Germline CDR1 is MNHNS and CDR2 is SASEGT. The trim removed 4 bases at V and 4 bases at J, leaving 1 base unmatched. The CDR3 consists of 15 residues. The CDR3 DNA sequence: TGTGCCAGCAGTGCGGGACTAGCGGGAGGAGAGACCCAGTACTTC. The encoded protein is CASSAGLAGGETQYF.

The genes are TRBV2 and TRBJ2-7, with D perhaps matching TRBD2 (5 bases). CDR3 length: 13 residues. V lost 3 bases and J lost 3, with 9 bases in between. Germline CDR1 SNHLY, CDR2 FYNNEI. CDR3 in amino acids: CASSDRLLYEQYF. DNA for the CDR3: TGTGCCAGCAGTGATAGACTACTCTACGAGCAGTACTTC.

V and J are TRBV12-5 and TRBJ1-1; D call uncertain. Per the germline V gene, CDR1 is LGHNT and CDR2 is FRNRAP. Trimming stripped 3 bases from V and 5 bases from J, with 10 bases between. The CDR3 covers 13 residues. In nucleotides, the CDR3 is TGTGCTAGTGGTTTTAGGGCGGGGACTGAAGCTTTCTTT. This codes for CASGFRAGTEAFF. Supplemented by reference TRBV12-5 and TRBJ1-1, the full variable domain reads DARVTQTPRHKVTEMGQEVTMRCQPILGHNTVFWYRQTMMQGLELLAYFRNRAPLDDSGMPKDRFSAEMPDATLATLKIQPSEPRDSAVYFCASGFRAGTEAFFGQGTRLTVV.